These 9 T cell receptor beta chains share one sample of origin, sequenced in a study of metastatic and nonmetastatic thyroid tumors. Through MiXCR, TCRdb re-clonotyped the PCR reads. The sample contains 55,000 to 75,000 clones, 18% of which appear only once. Until they underwent thyroid surgery, no patient had received any treatment. Sequencing was carried out using blood. These receptors all stem from a female donor with papillary thyroid cancer or a benign thyroid nodule (not recorded which). Some clones in this sample may be carry-over from other donors' samples.

This clone showed up many times. V usage is TRBV28 and J usage is TRBJ1-3; D not resolved. The germline gives CDR1 MDHEN, CDR2 SYDVKM. The CDR3 length is 16 residues. The V gene lost 1 base and the J gene lost 0 bases, with 10 bases spanning the gap. The CDR3 DNA is TGTGCCAGCAGTTTATTGTCCACGGCCTCTGGAAACACCATATATTTT. It is translated as CASSLLSTASGNTIYF.

This clone was observed at least ten times. CDR3 amino acids: CASSQATSERTYEQYF. CDR3 nucleotide sequence: TGCGCCAGCAGCCAAGCGACTAGCGAGAGGACCTACGAGCAGTACTTC. The V and J genes are TRBV4-1 and TRBJ2-7; 8 bases are a match to TRBD2. After removal of 1 base from V and 2 bases from J, the junction contained 7 bases not matched to a gene. Germline values: CDR1 MGHRA, CDR2 YSYEKL. CDR3 length: 16 amino acids.

There are many counts of this clone. The chain recombines TRBV5-4 with TRBJ2-2; 8 bases agree with TRBD1. The CDR3 is 16 amino acids. Germline V gene data show CDR1 as SGHNT and CDR2 as YYREEE (reference sequence). Trimming removed 5 bases from V and 2 bases from J; junction bases left unmatched: 8. DNA for the CDR3: TGTGCCAGCAGAAAGACAGGGGTCACTAACACCGGGGAGCTGTTTTTT. It is translated as CASRKTGVTNTGELFF.

This clone showed up just a few times. A much larger clone differs from this one at a single base, so this may be a read error. This sample includes further DNA sequences coding for the same CDR3. The CDR3 DNA reads as TGCGCCAGCAGCCAAGATGGGGGGAACACTGAAGCTTTCTTC. It encodes CASSQDGGNTEAFF. The V call is TRBV4-1, the J call TRBJ1-1; weak D call: TRBD1 (5 bases). This CDR3 has 14 amino acids. Germline values: CDR1 MGHRA, CDR2 YSYEKL.

This clone was observed a handful of times. A junction end diverges from the germline sequence, so it may reflect a read error. The V call is TRBV24-1, the J call TRBJ2-7; 7 bases line up with TRBD1. Germline V gene sequence: CDR1 KGHDR, CDR2 SFDVKD. This CDR3 spans 15 amino acids. The CDR3 reads CANSDGADRSNEQYF. In DNA form, the CDR3 reads TGTGCCAACAGTGATGGGGCGGACAGGTCTAACGAGCAGTACTTC.

The chain combines TRBV24-1 with TRBJ1-4, with 8 bases aligning to TRBD1. In germline, CDR1 is KGHDR, CDR2 SFDVKD. The V and J ends lost 5 bases and 0 bases, in that order; junction bases with no gene match: 4. This CDR3 has 16 amino acids. For the CDR3, the DNA is TGTGCCACCAGTGGCTCGACAGGGGCAACTAATGAAAAACTGTTTTTT. It translates to CATSGSTGATNEKLFF.

The rearrangement uses TRBV19 and TRBJ2-3, with 7 nucleotides matching TRBD2. The CDR3 consists of 12 residues. In germline, CDR1 is LNHDA, CDR2 SQIVND (reference sequence). The V and J ends lost 6 bases and 3 bases, in that order; junction bases with no gene match: 0. The CDR3, as DNA: TGTGCCAGTAGGGGGGGGACAGATACGCAGTATTTT. Translated: CASRGGTDTQYF.

This clone was counted at least ten times. This chain joins TRBV27 and TRBJ2-7; D call uncertain. V was clipped by 4 bases and J by 1 base, with 11 bases between them. Germline V gene data show CDR1 as MNHEY and CDR2 as SMNVEV (reference sequence). This CDR3 is 14 amino acids long. In nucleotides, the CDR3 is TGTGCCAGCAGTTACCAAGGGCGTTCCTACGAGCAGTACTTC. Its translation: CASSYQGRSYEQYF.

Ten or more counts support this clone. The V gene is TRBV24-1, the J gene TRBJ1-1, with D perhaps TRBD1 (6 bases). This CDR3 has 14 amino acids. CDR1 and CDR2 from the germline V gene are KGHDR and SFDVKD. V lost 4 bases, J lost 9 bases, and 17 bases lay in between. The CDR3 protein is CATSDPAGTSQAFF. In nucleotides, the CDR3 is TGTGCCACCAGTGACCCAGCTGGGACAAGTCAAGCTTTCTTT.